Shown below are 26 T cell receptor beta chains from a single sample sequenced in a study of T-cell reconstitution after alpha-beta-depleted transplantation in children. During its preparation, the TCRbeta library received unique molecular identifiers. TCRdb recomputed calls from the PCR reads with MiXCR, one row per CDR3 protein. The repertoire holds roughly 280,000 distinct CDR3 sequences, with around a tenth as singletons. The source material was peripheral blood, sampled 180 days after TCRalphabeta/CD19-depleted stem cell transplant. These receptors were taken from a male patient aged 2-15 years who had a stem cell transplant for chronic granulomatous disease, so the T cells may come from the graft donor.

The table lists this clonotype with many counts. The V gene is TRBV9, the J gene TRBJ2-3; 7 bases agree with TRBD2. The germline V gene encodes CDR1 SGDLS and CDR2 YYNGEE. Trimming cost V 0 bases and J 5 bases; bases outside gene matches: 0. The CDR3 runs 13 residues. Written as DNA, the CDR3 is TGTGCCAGCAGCGTAGTAGCGGGAGATACGCAGTATTTT. Protein: CASSVVAGDTQYF. Variable domain in full (rest from reference TRBV9 and TRBJ2-3): DSGVTQTPKHLITATGQRVTLRCSPRSGDLSVYWYQQSLDQGLQFLIQYYNGEERAKGNILERFSAQQFPDLHSELNLSSLELGDSALYFCASSVVAGDTQYFGPGTRLTVL.

This clonotype showed up just a few times. The J gene is TRBJ2-5, the V gene TRBV30, with D possibly being TRBD1 or TRBD2 (6 bases each). Germline V lookup: CDR1 GTSNPN, CDR2 SVGIG (reference sequence). Trimming cost V 3 bases and J 1 base, with 12 bases left between them. This CDR3 spans 14 amino acids. The CDR3 sequence: CAWSQGRLQETQYF. The CDR3 DNA is TGTGCCTGGAGCCAGGGGAGGCTCCAAGAGACCCAGTACTTC.

This clonotype occurred many times. The V call is TRBV30, the J call TRBJ2-7, with D maybe TRBD2 (5 bases). Germline assignment: CDR1 GTSNPN and CDR2 SVGIG (reference sequence). The CDR3 contains 11 residues. Trimming removed 0 bases from V and 5 bases from J, with 5 bases in between. The CDR3 DNA reads as TGTGCCTGGAGTGTACTAGACGAGCAGTACTTC. Its translation: CAWSVLDEQYF.

This clonotype was picked up many times. J is TRBJ2-1 and V is TRBV4-2; D remains unclear. V was pared by 2 bases and J by 4 bases, with 12 bases between. Germline V CDR1 and CDR2: LGHNA, YNFKEQ. The CDR3 is made up of 15 amino acids. CDR3 residues: CASSQITGRYNEQFF. The CDR3 coding sequence is TGTGCCAGCAGCCAAATTACGGGCCGGTACAATGAGCAGTTCTTC.

At least ten counts were recorded for this clonotype. The chain employs TRBV7-2 and TRBJ1-5; tentative D call: TRBD1 (5 bases). The CDR3 has 14 amino acids. Germline loops: CDR1 SGHTA, CDR2 FQGNSA. V lost 3 bases to trimming and J lost 4 bases, with 10 bases between them. Here the CDR3 DNA reads TGTGCCAGCAGCTTTGGACACCCGAATCAGCCCCAGCATTTT. As protein: CASSFGHPNQPQHF. Full variable domain (remainder filled in from reference TRBV7-2 and TRBJ1-5): GAGVSQSPSNKVTEKGKDVELRCDPISGHTALYWYRQSLGQGLEFLIYFQGNSAPDKSGLPSDRFSAERTGGSVSTLTIQRTQQEDSAVYLCASSFGHPNQPQHFGDGTRLSIL.

In this sample, this clonotype turned up many times. The V call is TRBV20-1, the J call TRBJ2-3; 10 positions agree with TRBD2. V shed 3 bases and J 0 bases; nucleotides not matched to a gene: 6. The CDR3 loop spans 16 amino acids. Germline CDR1 is DFQATT and CDR2 is SNEGSKA (reference sequence). The CDR3 here is CSASSGGTTSTDTQYF. DNA for the CDR3: TGCAGTGCTAGTAGCGGGGGGACTACTAGCACAGATACGCAGTATTTT.

This clonotype has just a few counts. The rearrangement joins TRBV2 to TRBJ2-7; D is unresolved. The CDR3 extends over 16 amino acids. The V gene lost 8 bases and the J gene lost 0 bases, with 20 bases spanning the gap. From germline, CDR1 is SNHLY and CDR2 FYNNEI. CDR3 in DNA: TGTGCCAGCGATCCCATTGATGGGTTTAGCTCCTACGAGCAGTACTTC. Its translation: CASDPIDGFSSYEQYF.

The chain uses TRBV18 and TRBJ1-4; 10 nucleotides align to TRBD1. Germline assignment: CDR1 KGHSH and CDR2 LQKENI. The CDR3 contains 16 residues. V lost 1 base, J lost 5 bases, and 4 bases stayed unmatched. CDR3 region: CASSPHPGQGNEKLFF. DNA of the CDR3: TGTGCCAGCTCACCACACCCGGGACAGGGGAATGAAAAACTGTTTTTT.

In regard to this clonotype: A much larger clone lies a single base off, so this may be a read error. This chain links TRBV27 with TRBJ2-4; no clear D gene. Germline CDR1 reads MNHEY; CDR2 reads SMNVEV (reference sequence). The CDR3 is 15 amino acids. For the CDR3, the DNA is TGTGCCAGCAATTTACAAGGGCGTGCCAAAAACATTCAGTACTTC. Amino acids: CASNLQGRAKNIQYF.

Worth noting for this clonotype: This may be a read error, as it is one base from a much larger clone. The genes are TRBV15 and TRBJ2-3, with D possibly matching TRBD2 (5 bases). Germline CDR1 reads LNHNV; CDR2 reads YYDKDF (reference sequence). CDR3 size: 13 residues. The CDR3 DNA follows: TGTGCCTCCAGCGCCCGGGTAGCGGATACGCAGTATTTT. Translating gives CASSARVADTQYF.

This clonotype was detected ten times or more. This chain connects TRBV15 to TRBJ1-5; the D gene is possibly TRBD1 (5 bases). Germline CDR1 is LNHNV and CDR2 is YYDKDF (reference sequence). The CDR3 is 16 amino acids. V lost 6 bases to trimming and J lost 0 bases, with 15 bases between them. CDR3 region: CATRAVGGYSNQPQHF. The DNA of the CDR3 is TGTGCCACCAGGGCCGTGGGGGGGTATAGCAATCAGCCCCAGCATTTT.

In its sample, this clonotype was seen many times. This chain links TRBV10-3 with TRBJ2-5; maybe TRBD1 (5 bases). The CDR3 extends over 11 amino acids. Germline loops: CDR1 ENHRY, CDR2 SYGVKD. V lost 6 bases to trimming and J lost 3 bases, with 5 bases between them. DNA of the CDR3: TGTGCCATCAGGACAGAAGAGACCCAGTACTTC. Its translation is CAIRTEETQYF.

This clonotype was counted ten times or more. The rearrangement joins TRBV12-3 or TRBV12-4 to TRBJ2-7, with TRBD1 identical over 12 bases. The J segment lost 7 bases and the V segment lost 6 bases, leaving 10 bases of the junction unmatched. CDR3 length equals 15 residues. The CDR3 region is CASSASGTGGTEQYF. CDR3 nucleotide sequence: TGTGCCAGCAGCGCCTCCGGGACAGGGGGCACTGAGCAGTACTTC.

For this clonotype: A much larger clone lies one base from this, so it may be a read error. V is TRBV20-1 and J is TRBJ2-5; possibly TRBD2 for D (6 bases). Trimming stripped 1 base from V and 2 bases from J, with 26 bases between. Germline-derived CDR1 and CDR2 are DFQATT and SNEGSKA (reference sequence). The CDR3 is 19 amino acids. The CDR3 nucleotides read TGCAGTGCTAGAGTAGGACCGGGACCCAAAGGAGGGTCTCAAGAGACCCAGTACTTC. Encoded protein: CSARVGPGPKGGSQETQYF.

This clonotype was seen ten or more times. The V and J genes are TRBV20-1 and TRBJ2-7, with TRBD1 matching 7 bases. Per the germline V gene, CDR1 is DFQATT and CDR2 is SNEGSKA (reference sequence). The CDR3 sequence is 14 residues long. J was trimmed by 2 bases and V by 1 base; bases with no gene match: 5. CDR3 sequence reads: CSARGDRFPYEQYF. CDR3 in DNA: TGCAGTGCTAGAGGGGACAGATTCCCCTACGAGCAGTACTTC.

This clonotype was observed a few times. The chain couples TRBV5-4 to TRBJ2-5; the match to TRBD2 covers 8 bases. From germline, CDR1 is SGHNT and CDR2 YYREEE (reference sequence). Germline trimming cut 5 bases from V and 5 bases from J; bases unmatched to any gene: 8. The CDR3 loop spans 14 amino acids. Here the CDR3 DNA reads TGTGCCAGCAGTTCGGGAGGGGCGGGGGAGACCCAGTACTTC. Residues: CASSSGGAGETQYF.

This clonotype was detected many times. V usage is TRBV7-3 and J usage is TRBJ2-3, with D perhaps TRBD2 (5 bases). V lost 0 bases, J lost 2 bases, and 18 bases lay in between. Looked up from germline, CDR1 is SGHTA and CDR2 is FQGTGA. CDR3 length: 18 residues. The CDR3 here is CASSLTSIRGAITDTQYF. The CDR3 nucleotides are TGTGCCAGCAGCTTAACATCCATCCGGGGAGCCATCACAGATACGCAGTATTTT.

This clonotype occurred many times. The chain couples TRBV4-1 to TRBJ2-3; 7 bases align to TRBD2. The CDR3 contains 22 residues. Germline trimming cut 1 base from V and 1 base from J; bases unmatched to any gene: 23. Germline V gene data show CDR1 as MGHRA and CDR2 as YSYEKL. This chain's CDR3 is CASSQGPWVRETAVRGTDTQYF. In DNA form, the CDR3 reads TGCGCCAGCAGCCAAGGGCCGTGGGTGCGGGAGACGGCGGTAAGGGGCACAGATACGCAGTATTTT.

The chain is built from TRBV3-1 and TRBJ1-2; no firm D call. Germline CDR1 LGHDT, CDR2 YNNKEL (reference sequence). The CDR3 loop spans 16 amino acids. V lost 0 bases and J 5 bases, leaving 16 bases between the germline ends. CDR3 in amino acids: CASSQDMTYRGYGYTF. In DNA form, the CDR3 reads TGTGCCAGCAGCCAAGATATGACCTACAGAGGGTATGGCTACACCTTC.

This clonotype showed up many times. The V and J genes are TRBV15 and TRBJ2-1; perhaps TRBD2 as D (6 bases). The germline V gene has CDR1 LNHNV and CDR2 YYDKDF (reference sequence). The CDR3 sequence is 14 residues long. Trimming pared 6 bases from V and 0 bases from J, leaving 9 bases between. The CDR3 reads CATSRGSSYNEQFF. The CDR3 DNA follows: TGTGCCACCAGTCGGGGGTCCTCCTACAATGAGCAGTTCTTC.

To note about this clonotype: A single base separates this from a much larger clone, so it may be a read error. The rearrangement uses TRBV7-3 and TRBJ1-6; perhaps TRBD1 as D (6 bases). CDR1 and CDR2 from the germline V gene are SGHTA and FQGTGA. This CDR3 is built from 14 residues. Here the CDR3 DNA reads TGTGTCAGCAGCTCCTCGGGGACAAATTCACCCCTCCACTTT. Protein product: CVSSSSGTNSPLHF.

As regards this clonotype: This could be a read error, since a much larger clone is one nucleotide away. This sequence joins TRBV7-9 and TRBJ2-2; D unclear. The CDR3 runs to 15 residues. Between the trimmed V and J ends, which lost 6 bases and 2 bases, there was a span of 13 bases. CDR1 and CDR2 (germline): SEHNR, FQNEAQ (reference sequence). CDR3 region: CASRNIGLNTGELFF. CDR3 in DNA: TGTGCCAGCAGGAATATCGGCTTAAACACCGGGGAGCTGTTTTTT.

This clonotype was seen ten or more times. V gene TRBV11-2 combines with J gene TRBJ2-1, with 8 bases matching TRBD2. CDR3 size: 15 residues. Germline values: CDR1 SGHAT, CDR2 FQNNGV. The ends lost 8 bases at V and 2 bases at J; junction bases unmatched: 8. In DNA, the CDR3 is TGTGCCAGCGGGCCAAGACTAGCGACCTACAATGAGCAGTTCTTC. Translating gives CASGPRLATYNEQFF.

Many counts were recorded for this clonotype. At one end the junction does not follow the germline gene, possibly because of a read error. The J gene is TRBJ1-2, the V gene TRBV28; D remains unclear. CDR1 is MDHEN and CDR2 is SYDVKM in the germline V gene. The CDR3 sequence is 11 residues long. The CDR3 sequence: CASSLSTTLNF. CDR3 sequence (DNA): TGTGCCAGCAGTTTAAGTACGACCTTAAACTTC.

This clonotype has at least ten counts. This chain links TRBV5-4 with TRBJ2-1, with D unclear. The germline V and J ends were trimmed by 2 bases and 12 bases, with 15 bases remaining between them. CDR1 is SGHNT and CDR2 is YYREEE in the germline V gene (reference sequence). This CDR3 region has 13 residues. In nucleotides, the CDR3 is TGTGCCAGCAGCTTCGTGGGCTCGACGAGGCAGTTCTTC. This gives the protein CASSFVGSTRQFF.

This chain's CDR3 is CASNPGLAARYEQYF. In nucleotides, the CDR3 is TGTGCCAGCAATCCGGGACTAGCGGCCCGGTACGAGCAGTACTTC. This chain connects TRBV6-2 or TRBV6-3 to TRBJ2-7; 11 bases are shared with TRBD2. Trimming at V came to 7 bases and at J to 4 bases, leaving 9 bases not matched to a gene. The CDR3 is 15 residues long. CDR1 is MNHEY, CDR2 SVGEGT, per germline.